The next 17 T cell receptor beta chains were all read from a single sample in a study of Graves' ophthalmopathy and Graves' hyperthyroidism (dated by TCRdb to the late 2010s). The sequencer was an Illumina HiSeq 2000. TCR beta CDR3 regions were amplified from RNA transcripts for repertoire sequencing. HTBI primers and the Qiagen OneStep RT-PCR kit were used in a first-round RT-PCR, which was followed by a second-round multiplex PCR, size selection and purification. The public reads were reanalyzed by TCRdb: fastp trimming at Q25, MiXCR alignment, in-frame beta chains only. Each CDR3 protein gets just one entry, which takes the most common genes and DNA from the rows behind it. For this sample the table gives about 58,000 distinct CDR3 sequences, of which approximately 50% were detected only once. The ten most abundant clones make up over 3.5% of the sample. Sequenced input: peripheral blood. These receptors were taken from an adult woman with Graves' ophthalmopathy.

This chain uses TRBV6-1 with TRBJ2-3; TRBD1 might be the D (6 bases). The V gene lost 3 bases and the J gene lost 2 bases, with 15 bases spanning the gap. This CDR3 contains 16 residues. The germline CDR1 and CDR2 sequences are MNHNS and SASEGT. The CDR3 coding sequence is TGTGCCAGCAGTGATGGGGGCTCTGGGGCCACAGATACGCAGTATTTT. Translated, it gives CASSDGGSGATDTQYF.

The table lists this clonotype with many counts. CDR3 protein: CASSEAGGELFF. The CDR3 DNA reads TGTGCCAGCAGTGAAGCTGGGGGGGAGCTGTTTTTT. This chain links TRBV6-1 with TRBJ2-2; no clear D gene. This CDR3 has 12 residues. The V end lost 0 bases, the J end lost 8 bases, and 4 bases lay between the germline ends. The germline gives CDR1 MNHNS, CDR2 SASEGT.

This clonotype occurred many times. Given a much more abundant clone one base away, this may be a read error. The CDR3 nucleotides are TGCAGTGCTAGAGATGTTTGGGGGAGTGGGGGGAACGAGCAGTACTTC. Residues: CSARDVWGSGGNEQYF. The chain couples TRBV20-1 to TRBJ2-7; perhaps TRBD2 as D (6 bases). The CDR3 totals 16 residues. The germline V and J ends were trimmed by 0 bases and 5 bases, with 20 bases remaining between them. Germline assignment: CDR1 DFQATT and CDR2 SNEGSKA (reference sequence).

The chain joins TRBV29-1 to TRBJ2-1; 12 bases match TRBD2. Germline loops: CDR1 SQVTM, CDR2 ANQGSEA. The CDR3 sequence is 14 residues long. CDR3 amino acids: CQLPGLAGYNEQFF. CDR3 nucleotide sequence: TGCCAGCTTCCCGGACTAGCGGGATACAATGAGCAGTTCTTC.

This clonotype was seen once. This chain uses TRBV7-2 with TRBJ2-1, with TRBD2 identical over 9 bases. Looked up from germline, CDR1 is SGHTA and CDR2 is FQGNSA. With V trimmed by 5 bases and J by 5 bases, 7 bases remained unmatched. There are 15 residues in the CDR3. The CDR3: CASSTQGLADNEQFF. CDR3 coding DNA: TGTGCCAGCAGCACACAGGGACTAGCAGACAATGAGCAGTTCTTC.

The rearrangement uses TRBV12-3 or TRBV12-4 and TRBJ1-2; no firm D call. V lost 2 bases to trimming and J lost 7 bases, with 11 bases between them. This CDR3 has 13 amino acids. The chain's CDR3 is CASSLKRESGYTF. CDR3 DNA sequence: TGTGCCAGCAGTTTAAAAAGGGAAAGTGGCTACACCTTC.

This rearrangement joins TRBV7-9 to TRBJ2-1; D uncertain. Germline V CDR1 and CDR2: SEHNR, FQNEAQ (reference sequence). The CDR3 contains 9 residues. V was cut by 1 base and J by 12 bases, with 1 base left in between. This chain's CDR3 is CASSLGQFF. CDR3 DNA: TGTGCCAGCAGCTTAGGGCAGTTCTTC.

This clonotype was seen once. The chain links TRBV30 to TRBJ2-1; possible D gene TRBD2, 5 bases. Germline lookup yields CDR1 GTSNPN and CDR2 SVGIG (reference sequence). This CDR3 has 13 amino acids. V lost 0 bases to trimming and J lost 12 bases, with 15 bases between them. The CDR3: CAWSVQTGSGQFF. CDR3 nucleotides: TGTGCCTGGAGTGTTCAGACGGGAAGTGGGCAGTTCTTC.

The chain links TRBV6-4 to TRBJ2-1; D might be TRBD1 or TRBD2, each matching 5 bases. Germline CDR1 MRHNA, CDR2 SNTAGT. The CDR3 has 15 amino acids. With 4 bases removed from V and 4 bases from J, the gap between germline ends came to 14 bases. The chain's CDR3 is CASSAGTSVYNEQFF. The CDR3 DNA reads TGTGCCAGCAGTGCCGGGACCAGCGTGTACAATGAGCAGTTCTTC.

The V call is TRBV7-2, the J call TRBJ2-5; TRBD1 agrees at 8 bases. Per germline, CDR1 SGHTA and CDR2 FQGNSA. The CDR3 length is 13 residues. J lost 7 bases, V lost 6 bases, and 7 bases had no gene match. The CDR3 sequence is CASRFTGTGTQYF. As DNA, the CDR3 is TGTGCCAGCAGGTTCACAGGGACAGGGACCCAGTACTTC. Full variable domain (outside the CDR3, taken from reference TRBV7-2 and TRBJ2-5): GAGVSQSPSNKVTEKGKDVELRCDPISGHTALYWYRQSLGQGLEFLIYFQGNSAPDKSGLPSDRFSAERTGGSVSTLTIQRTQQEDSAVYLCASRFTGTGTQYFGPGTRLLVL.

The sample holds many counts of this clonotype. The chain recombines TRBV5-6 with TRBJ1-5, with TRBD1 identical over 9 bases. The junction had 5 bases not matched to a gene; V was cut back by 4 bases and J by 3 bases. The CDR3 sequence is 15 residues long. CDR1 is SGHDT, CDR2 YYEEEE, per germline. This CDR3 is CASSLTGGINQPQHF. The DNA of the CDR3 is TGTGCCAGCAGCCTTACAGGGGGCATCAATCAGCCCCAGCATTTT.

Remarks on this clonotype: A read error may produce the germline difference seen at one junction end. CDR3 sequence reads: CASSDSDNTEASF. DNA for the CDR3: TGTGCCAGCAGTGACTCGGACAACACCGAAGCTTCCTTT. V gene TRBV6-4 combines with J gene TRBJ1-1; D may be TRBD1 (5 bases). The germline gives CDR1 MRHNA, CDR2 SNTAGT. The CDR3 contains 13 residues.

This clonotype was observed many times. The V gene is TRBV5-1, the J gene TRBJ2-3; TRBD1 matches at 7 bases. CDR1 and CDR2 from the germline V gene are SGHRS and YFSETQ. V was pared by 6 bases and J by 0 bases, with 7 bases of the junction left unmatched. The CDR3 length is 15 residues. DNA for the CDR3: TGCGCCAGCATGAGAGGCAGGGGGAGCACAGATACGCAGTATTTT. Translating it yields CASMRGRGSTDTQYF.

CDR3 protein: CSRDFSYEQYF. CDR3 DNA sequence: TGCAGCCGGGACTTTAGTTACGAGCAGTACTTC. The chain links TRBV29-1 to TRBJ2-7; D might be TRBD2 (6 bases). The V end lost 8 bases, the J end lost 4 bases, and 12 bases lay between the germline ends. Germline V lookup: CDR1 SQVTM, CDR2 ANQGSEA. The CDR3 has 11 amino acids.

The V gene is TRBV19, the J gene TRBJ1-1; no firm D call. Germline V gives CDR1 LNHDA, CDR2 SQIVND (reference sequence). The CDR3 runs 13 residues. Trimming cost V 6 bases and J 1 base, with 9 bases left between them. Written as DNA, the CDR3 is TGTGCCAGTAGGGAACGGACGAACACTGAAGCTTTCTTT. Translation gives CASRERTNTEAFF.

This clonotype was seen only a few times. Without the conserved terminal phenylalanine or tryptophan, this CDR3 likely stems from a read error. The DNA is left out, because the CDR3 cannot be placed on it with certainty; the CDR3 is given as TCRdb lists it. The chain employs TRBV6-4 and TRBJ2-1; whether TRBD2, the table's D call, matches the DNA was not checked. The CDR3 numbers 9 amino acids, ends counted. Germline CDR1 is MRHNA and CDR2 is SNTAGT. The CDR3 is CASSSGLAG.

The chain couples TRBV19 to TRBJ1-4, with 10 bases aligning to TRBD1. The junction had 7 bases not matched to a gene; V was cut back by 8 bases and J by 7 bases. Per the germline V gene, CDR1 is LNHDA and CDR2 is SQIVND (reference sequence). The CDR3 contains 14 residues. The CDR3 coding sequence is TGTGCCAGTTGCCACCGGGACAGGGGTGAAAAACTGTTTTTT. Encoded protein: CASCHRDRGEKLFF.